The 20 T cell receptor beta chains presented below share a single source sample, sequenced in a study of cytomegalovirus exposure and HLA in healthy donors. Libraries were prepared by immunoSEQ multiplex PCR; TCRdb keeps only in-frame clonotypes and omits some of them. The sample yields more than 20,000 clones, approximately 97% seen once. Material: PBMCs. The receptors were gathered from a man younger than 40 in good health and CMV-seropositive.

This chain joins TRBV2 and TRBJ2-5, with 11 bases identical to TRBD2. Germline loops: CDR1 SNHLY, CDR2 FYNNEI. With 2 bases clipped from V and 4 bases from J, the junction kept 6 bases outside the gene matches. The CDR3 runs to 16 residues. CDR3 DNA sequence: TGTGCCAGCAGTGAACTAGCGGGAGGATTTACAGAGACCCAGTACTTC. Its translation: CASSELAGGFTETQYF.

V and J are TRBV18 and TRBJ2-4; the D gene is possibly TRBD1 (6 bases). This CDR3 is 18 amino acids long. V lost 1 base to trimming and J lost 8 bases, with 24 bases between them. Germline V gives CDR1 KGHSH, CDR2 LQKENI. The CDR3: CASSPQQGLGSHGDIQYF. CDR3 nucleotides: TGTGCCAGCTCACCACAACAGGGTTTGGGGAGTCACGGAGACATTCAGTACTTC. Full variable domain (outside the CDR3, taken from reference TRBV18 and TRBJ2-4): NAGVMQNPRHLVRRRGQEARLRCSPMKGHSHVYWYRQLPEEGLKFMVYLQKENIIDESGMPKERFSAEFPKEGPSILRIQQVVRGDSAAYFCASSPQQGLGSHGDIQYFGAGTRLSVL.

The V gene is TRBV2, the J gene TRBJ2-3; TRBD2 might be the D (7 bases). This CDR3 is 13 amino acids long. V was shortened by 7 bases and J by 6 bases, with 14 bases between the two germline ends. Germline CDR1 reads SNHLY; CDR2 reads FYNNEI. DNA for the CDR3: TGTGCCAGCATTGGAGGGGGGGTGGATACGCAGTATTTT. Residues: CASIGGGVDTQYF.

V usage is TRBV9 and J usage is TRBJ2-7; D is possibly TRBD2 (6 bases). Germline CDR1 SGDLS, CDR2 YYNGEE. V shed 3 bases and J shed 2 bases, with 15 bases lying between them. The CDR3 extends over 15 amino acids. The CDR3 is CASSARQGLAYEQYF. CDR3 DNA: TGTGCCAGCAGCGCGCGTCAGGGACTTGCCTACGAGCAGTACTTC. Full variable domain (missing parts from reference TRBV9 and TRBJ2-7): DSGVTQTPKHLITATGQRVTLRCSPRSGDLSVYWYQQSLDQGLQFLIQYYNGEERAKGNILERFSAQQFPDLHSELNLSSLELGDSALYFCASSARQGLAYEQYFGPGTRLTVT.

CDR3 DNA sequence: TGTGCCAGCAGCTTCTCTAGGAGTGTTCTCGAGCAGTACTTC. This gives the protein CASSFSRSVLEQYF. The genes are TRBV7-9 and TRBJ2-7; no clear D gene. The germline CDR1 and CDR2 sequences are SEHNR and FQNEAQ (reference sequence). V was clipped by 3 bases and J by 6 bases, with 15 bases between them. This CDR3 region has 14 residues.

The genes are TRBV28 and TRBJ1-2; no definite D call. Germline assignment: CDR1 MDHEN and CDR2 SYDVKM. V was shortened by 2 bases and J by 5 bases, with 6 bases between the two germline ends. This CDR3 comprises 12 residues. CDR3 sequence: CASSLQTYGYTF. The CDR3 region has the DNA TGTGCCAGCAGTTTACAGACATATGGCTACACCTTC.

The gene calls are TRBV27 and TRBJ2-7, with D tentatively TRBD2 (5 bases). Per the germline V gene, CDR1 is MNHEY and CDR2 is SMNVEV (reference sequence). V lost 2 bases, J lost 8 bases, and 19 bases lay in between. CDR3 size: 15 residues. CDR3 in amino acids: CASSLEGLIGGQQYF. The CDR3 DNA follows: TGTGCCAGCAGTTTAGAGGGTCTTATCGGAGGTCAGCAGTACTTC.

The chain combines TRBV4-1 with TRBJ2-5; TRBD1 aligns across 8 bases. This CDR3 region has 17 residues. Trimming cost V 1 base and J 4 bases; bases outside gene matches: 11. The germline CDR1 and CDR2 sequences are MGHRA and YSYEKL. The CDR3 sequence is CASSQVPVQGARETQYF. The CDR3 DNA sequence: TGCGCCAGCAGCCAAGTTCCCGTCCAGGGGGCGAGAGAGACCCAGTACTTC.

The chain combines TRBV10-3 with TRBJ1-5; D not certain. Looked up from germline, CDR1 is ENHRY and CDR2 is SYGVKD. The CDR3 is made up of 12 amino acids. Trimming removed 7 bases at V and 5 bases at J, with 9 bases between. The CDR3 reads CAIKEDHQPQHF. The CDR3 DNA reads TGTGCCATCAAGGAGGACCATCAGCCCCAGCATTTT.

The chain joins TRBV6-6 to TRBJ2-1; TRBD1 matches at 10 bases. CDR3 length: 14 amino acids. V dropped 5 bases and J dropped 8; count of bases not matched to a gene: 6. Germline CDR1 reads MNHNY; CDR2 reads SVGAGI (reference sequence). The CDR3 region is CASSKGQGRYEQFF. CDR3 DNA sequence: TGTGCCAGCAGTAAGGGACAGGGGAGATATGAGCAGTTCTTC.

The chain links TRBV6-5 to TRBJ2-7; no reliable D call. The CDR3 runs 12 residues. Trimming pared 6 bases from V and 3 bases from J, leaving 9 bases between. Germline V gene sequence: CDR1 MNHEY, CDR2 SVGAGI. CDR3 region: CASRTGDYEQYF. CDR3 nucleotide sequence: TGTGCCAGCAGAACCGGTGACTACGAGCAGTACTTC.

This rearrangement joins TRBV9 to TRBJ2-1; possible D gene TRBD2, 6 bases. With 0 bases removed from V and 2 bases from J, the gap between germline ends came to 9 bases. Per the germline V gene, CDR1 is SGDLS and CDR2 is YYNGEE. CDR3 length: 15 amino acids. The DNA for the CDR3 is TGTGCCAGCAGCGTAGTCGGGGGACCCTACAATGAGCAGTTCTTC. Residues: CASSVVGGPYNEQFF.

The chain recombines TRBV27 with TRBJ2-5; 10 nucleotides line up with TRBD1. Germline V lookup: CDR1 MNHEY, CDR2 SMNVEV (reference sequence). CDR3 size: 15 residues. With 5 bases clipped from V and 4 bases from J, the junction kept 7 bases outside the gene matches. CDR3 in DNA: TGTGCCAGCAGTCAGAGACAGGGGGCGCCAGAGACCCAGTACTTC. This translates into CASSQRQGAPETQYF.

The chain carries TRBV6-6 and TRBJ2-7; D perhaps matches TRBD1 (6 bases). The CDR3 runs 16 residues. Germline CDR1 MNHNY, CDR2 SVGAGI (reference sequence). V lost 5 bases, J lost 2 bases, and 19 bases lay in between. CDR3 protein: CASSPLQGFYAYEQYF. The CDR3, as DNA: TGTGCCAGCAGTCCCCTACAGGGATTTTACGCCTACGAGCAGTACTTC.

The CDR3 bases are TGCGCCAGCAGCTTGCCTAGCGGGAGAGTGGCCGATACGCAGTATTTT. It codes for CASSLPSGRVADTQYF. J is TRBJ2-3 and V is TRBV5-1; 10 bases agree with TRBD2. V was pared by 1 base and J by 6 bases, with 8 bases of the junction left unmatched. Germline assignment: CDR1 SGHRS and CDR2 YFSETQ. This CDR3 has 16 amino acids.

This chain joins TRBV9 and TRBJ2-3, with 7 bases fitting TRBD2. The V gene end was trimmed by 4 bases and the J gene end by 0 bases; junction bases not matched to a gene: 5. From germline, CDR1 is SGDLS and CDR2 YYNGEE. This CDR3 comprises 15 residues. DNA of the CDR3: TGTGCCAGCAGCACCCGTAGCGGGAGCACAGATACGCAGTATTTT. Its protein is CASSTRSGSTDTQYF.

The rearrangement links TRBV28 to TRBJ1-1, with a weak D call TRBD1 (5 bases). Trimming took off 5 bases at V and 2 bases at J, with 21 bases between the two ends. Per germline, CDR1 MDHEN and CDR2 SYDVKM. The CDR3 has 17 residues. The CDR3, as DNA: TGTGCCAGCAGTCTAAGTGGGGGGGGAACGGAAAACACTGAAGCTTTCTTT. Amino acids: CASSLSGGGTENTEAFF.

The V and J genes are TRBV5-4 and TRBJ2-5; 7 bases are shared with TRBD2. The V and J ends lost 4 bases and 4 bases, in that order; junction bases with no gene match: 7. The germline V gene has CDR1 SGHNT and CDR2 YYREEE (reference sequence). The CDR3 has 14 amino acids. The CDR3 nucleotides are TGTGCCAGCAGCCCGGGGGGAGTCGCAGAGACCCAGTACTTC. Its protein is CASSPGGVAETQYF. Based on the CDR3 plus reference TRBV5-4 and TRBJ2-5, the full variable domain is ETGVTQSPTHLIKTRGQQVTLRCSSQSGHNTVSWYQQALGQGPQFIFQYYREEENGRGNFPPRFSGLQFPNYSSELNVNALELDDSALYLCASSPGGVAETQYFGPGTRLLVL.

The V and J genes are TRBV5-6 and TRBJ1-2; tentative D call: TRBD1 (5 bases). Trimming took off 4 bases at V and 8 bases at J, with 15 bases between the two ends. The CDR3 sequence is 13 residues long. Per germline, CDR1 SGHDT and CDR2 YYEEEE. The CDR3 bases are TGTGCCAGCAGCCCAGGGCGGGCGGGGGGCTACACCTTC. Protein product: CASSPGRAGGYTF.

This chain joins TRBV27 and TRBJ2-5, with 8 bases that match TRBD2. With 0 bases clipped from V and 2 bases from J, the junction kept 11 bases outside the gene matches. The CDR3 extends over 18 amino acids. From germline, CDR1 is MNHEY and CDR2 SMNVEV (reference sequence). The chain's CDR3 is CASSLSVRGGPVQETQYF. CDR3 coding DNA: TGTGCCAGCAGTTTATCCGTCCGGGGGGGCCCGGTTCAAGAGACCCAGTACTTC.